Below are 30 T cell receptor beta chains sequenced from a single sample in a study of cytomegalovirus exposure and HLA in healthy donors. Primers: 60 Vbeta forward and 13 Jbeta reverse. Only in-frame clones appear in the TCRdb table, and some are missing; sequencing was by immunoSEQ multiplex PCR. Of more than 80,000 clones listed, about 64% are singletons. The source material was PBMCs. The receptors were gathered from a female donor in good health and CMV-seronegative.

The chain has TRBV13 and TRBJ2-7; a weak D match, TRBD1 (5 bases). The CDR3 is 14 residues long. The ends were cut back, 5 bases at V and 3 bases at J, with 14 bases in the middle. Germline lookup yields CDR1 PRHDT and CDR2 FYEKMQ (reference sequence). The CDR3 spells CASSLGQGDYEQYF. As DNA, the CDR3 is TGTGCCAGCAGCCTGGGCCAGGGTGACTACGAGCAGTACTTC.

The chain has TRBV11-3 and TRBJ1-3; D is undetermined. The CDR3 runs to 15 residues. Deletions cut 5 bases from V and 2 bases from J, with 13 bases between. In germline, CDR1 is SGHNT, CDR2 YENEEA. The CDR3 nucleotides are TGTGCCAGCAGCCCGCGAGGCGGGGCTGGAAACACCATATATTTT. Protein: CASSPRGGAGNTIYF.

The V gene is TRBV29-1, the J gene TRBJ2-3; 8 bases align to TRBD1. Per germline, CDR1 SQVTM and CDR2 ANQGSEA. V lost 8 bases, J lost 1 base, and 11 bases stayed unmatched. The CDR3 totals 15 residues. The CDR3 sequence is CSTTPGTGGTDTQYF. The CDR3 nucleotides are TGCAGCACTACCCCCGGGACAGGAGGCACAGATACGCAGTATTTT.

In nucleotides, the CDR3 is TGCGCCAGCAGACATGAGGACAGGTTTTACGAGCAGTACTTC. It yields the protein CASRHEDRFYEQYF. This chain uses TRBV5-1 with TRBJ2-7; 7 nucleotides align to TRBD1. This CDR3 comprises 14 residues. Trimming removed 5 bases from V and 4 bases from J; junction bases left unmatched: 9. Germline V gene lookup returns CDR1 SGHRS and CDR2 YFSETQ.

The chain employs TRBV7-9 and TRBJ2-1, with 9 nucleotides matching TRBD1. V shed 8 bases, J shed 2 bases, and the junction held 1 base outside the gene matches. The CDR3 totals 13 residues. Germline CDR1 SEHNR, CDR2 FQNEAQ (reference sequence). In nucleotides, the CDR3 is TGTGCCAGCGGGACAGGGACCTACAATGAGCAGTTCTTC. Translated, it gives CASGTGTYNEQFF.

The chain links TRBV6-5 to TRBJ1-1; D is perhaps TRBD1 (6 bases). Per the germline V gene, CDR1 is MNHEY and CDR2 is SVGAGI. The CDR3 runs 14 residues. Trimming removed 6 bases at V and 4 bases at J, with 15 bases between. CDR3 sequence: CASRLRGSVTEAFF. The CDR3 region has the DNA TGTGCCAGCAGGCTTAGGGGGTCGGTCACTGAAGCTTTCTTT.

This clone has more than one count but fewer than ten. This rearrangement joins TRBV7-9 to TRBJ2-5; TRBD1 matches at 8 bases. In germline, CDR1 is SEHNR, CDR2 FQNEAQ (reference sequence). The CDR3 has 18 residues. V trimming: 5 bases; J trimming: 2 bases; junction bases outside the gene matches: 16. The CDR3 region has the DNA TGTGCCAGCAGCCTCCGTAATACCGGGACAGGATTACAAGAGACCCAGTACTTC. As protein: CASSLRNTGTGLQETQYF.

This chain links TRBV9 with TRBJ2-3; no firm D call. Germline V lookup: CDR1 SGDLS, CDR2 YYNGEE. The CDR3 totals 16 residues. The V end was cut by 4 bases, the J end by 0 bases, with 15 bases between. The CDR3 reads CASSRGLAASTDTQYF. CDR3 sequence (DNA): TGTGCCAGCAGCCGTGGGTTGGCGGCTAGCACAGATACGCAGTATTTT.

The V and J genes are TRBV27 and TRBJ2-7; possible D gene TRBD2, 6 bases. The V end lost 5 bases, the J end lost 1 base, and 15 bases lay between the germline ends. There are 15 residues in the CDR3. Germline V gene lookup returns CDR1 MNHEY and CDR2 SMNVEV (reference sequence). The chain's CDR3 is CASSRILSGSYEQYF. CDR3 nucleotides: TGTGCCAGCAGTCGGATTCTTAGCGGATCCTACGAGCAGTACTTC.

This chain uses TRBV28 with TRBJ1-4; TRBD1 might be the D (5 bases). V was trimmed by 11 bases and J by 0 bases, leaving 10 bases between them. This CDR3 has 13 amino acids. CDR1 and CDR2 (germline): MDHEN, SYDVKM. CDR3 sequence reads: CAGRGATNEKLFF. As DNA, the CDR3 is TGTGCCGGACGGGGGGCAACTAATGAAAAACTGTTTTTT.

This rearrangement joins TRBV2 to TRBJ1-4, with 7 bases that match TRBD1. CDR3 size: 12 residues. CDR1 and CDR2 (germline): SNHLY, FYNNEI. After removal of 6 bases from V and 11 bases from J, the junction contained 6 bases not matched to a gene. The CDR3 here is CASRDDREKLFF. DNA of the CDR3: TGTGCCAGCAGGGATGACAGGGAGAAACTGTTTTTT.

This clone was seen a handful of times. The chain joins TRBV5-5 to TRBJ2-7; 8 bases map to TRBD1. Trimming took 5 bases from V and 4 from J; bases not matched to a gene: 11. In germline, CDR1 is SGHKS, CDR2 YYEKEE (reference sequence). The CDR3 runs to 15 residues. The CDR3 DNA reads as TGTGCCAGCAGACGACGACGGACAGGGAAATACGAGCAGTACTTC. This translates into CASRRRRTGKYEQYF.

The table lists this clone with a few counts. The chain carries TRBV2 and TRBJ2-1, with D tentatively TRBD1 (5 bases). Trimming took 7 bases from V and 4 from J, leaving 14 bases between them. The CDR3 has 14 amino acids. Germline V CDR1 and CDR2: SNHLY, FYNNEI. The DNA of the CDR3 is TGTGCCAGCAAACCCGGTAGGGGTTACAATGAGCAGTTCTTC. Protein: CASKPGRGYNEQFF.

A few counts support this clone. The chain is built from TRBV6-6 and TRBJ2-7, with D perhaps TRBD2 (6 bases). CDR3 size: 15 residues. Germline V gene data show CDR1 as MNHNY and CDR2 as SVGAGI (reference sequence). The V end was cut by 4 bases, the J end by 2 bases, with 15 bases between. The CDR3: CASSSSDLGAYEQYF. CDR3 sequence (DNA): TGTGCCAGCAGTTCTAGCGACCTGGGAGCCTACGAGCAGTACTTC.

V is TRBV7-8 and J is TRBJ2-7, with 7 bases matching TRBD2. CDR1 is SGHVS, CDR2 FQNEAQ, per germline. This CDR3 has 15 amino acids. The V segment lost 2 bases and the J segment 4 bases; nucleotides outside the gene matches: 8. For the CDR3, the DNA is TGTGCCAGCAGCTTATTGGGGAGCGGGGAATACGAGCAGTACTTC. Protein sequence: CASSLLGSGEYEQYF.

CDR3 nucleotide sequence: TGTGCCAGCAGCTTAACTGCCGGGACTAGCGTTCCCTACGAGCAGTACTTC. Its protein is CASSLTAGTSVPYEQYF. The V and J genes are TRBV9 and TRBJ2-7; the match to TRBD2 covers 10 bases. V shed 4 bases and J 2 bases; nucleotides not matched to a gene: 12. In germline, CDR1 is SGDLS, CDR2 YYNGEE. This CDR3 spans 17 amino acids.

The chain has TRBV28 and TRBJ2-1; TRBD1 agrees at 7 bases. CDR3 length: 13 residues. V lost 10 bases and J lost 6; bases outside the gene matches: 9. Germline CDR1 is MDHEN and CDR2 is SYDVKM. CDR3 protein: CAIQGLRGNEQFF. CDR3 sequence (DNA): TGTGCCATACAGGGGTTGAGGGGCAATGAGCAGTTCTTC.

J is TRBJ2-5 and V is TRBV30; 8 positions match TRBD2. The closer fit of TRBJ2-7 to the DNA end suggests the J call may be wrong. This CDR3 contains 14 residues. CDR1 and CDR2 (germline): GTSNPN, SVGIG (reference sequence). CDR3 DNA sequence: TGTGCCTGGAGTGACCAGCGGGAGCTCAGCGAGCAGTACTTC. Its protein is CAWSDQRELSEQYF.

As concerns this clone: At one end the junction does not follow the germline gene, possibly because of a read error. The chain joins TRBV7-9 to TRBJ1-3, with D hard to call. The CDR3 is 13 amino acids. Germline CDR1 and CDR2: SEHNR and FQNEAQ (reference sequence). For the CDR3, the DNA is TGTTCCAGCACTAGAGGCGAGGGAAACACCATATATTTT. Translating it yields CSSTRGEGNTIYF.

The V and J genes are TRBV7-9 and TRBJ1-2; D is unresolved. This CDR3 has 13 amino acids. Germline V gene lookup returns CDR1 SEHNR and CDR2 FQNEAQ (reference sequence). V lost 5 bases to trimming and J lost 2 bases, with 9 bases between them. For the CDR3, the DNA is TGTGCCAGCAGCCCAAACAAAAACTATGGCTACACCTTC. Residues: CASSPNKNYGYTF.

This CDR3 reads CATSGEASYEQYF. Here the CDR3 DNA reads TGTGCCACATCGGGGGAGGCGTCCTACGAGCAGTACTTC. V is TRBV19 and J is TRBJ2-7, with D possibly being TRBD2 (6 bases). Trimming shortened V by 10 bases and J by 1 base, and 14 bases separated the two germline ends. CDR1 and CDR2 (germline): LNHDA, SQIVND (reference sequence). The CDR3 spans 13 residues.

The V and J genes are TRBV7-2 and TRBJ2-3, with TRBD1 as a possible D gene (6 bases). V gave up 5 bases and J gave up 0 bases, with 12 bases separating them. CDR1 and CDR2 (germline): SGHTA, FQGNSA. The CDR3 is 15 residues long. The CDR3 reads CASSIDRRSTDTQYF. CDR3 DNA sequence: TGTGCCAGCAGCATCGACAGGAGAAGCACAGATACGCAGTATTTT.

The chain employs TRBV19 and TRBJ1-5, with TRBD1 as a possible D gene (6 bases). The CDR3 contains 14 residues. Deletions cut 8 bases from V and 1 base from J, with 12 bases between. The V gene's germline CDR1 is LNHDA and CDR2 SQIVND (reference sequence). The CDR3 is CASRGGLSNQPQHF. The CDR3 DNA follows: TGTGCCAGTCGAGGGGGATTGAGCAATCAGCCCCAGCATTTT.

The chain combines TRBV5-1 with TRBJ2-3; D gene unclear. The V and J ends lost 4 bases and 3 bases respectively, with 18 bases between them. Germline values: CDR1 SGHRS, CDR2 YFSETQ. The CDR3 contains 16 residues. CDR3 amino acids: CASSPLGRSGTDTQYF. In DNA, the CDR3 is TGCGCCAGCAGCCCCCTCGGCAGGTCTGGAACAGATACGCAGTATTTT.

The gene calls are TRBV29-1 and TRBJ1-1; tentative D call: TRBD1 (5 bases). The CDR3 sequence is 15 residues long. Looked up from germline, CDR1 is SQVTM and CDR2 is ANQGSEA. V was clipped by 4 bases and J by 1 base, with 16 bases between them. CDR3 sequence: CSVVEGLAGNTEAFF. CDR3 bases: TGCAGCGTTGTAGAGGGACTAGCGGGGAACACTGAAGCTTTCTTT.

The chain employs TRBV7-3 and TRBJ2-3; 7 bases agree with TRBD1. The germline V gene has CDR1 SGHTA and CDR2 FQGTGA. J lost 4 bases, V lost 2 bases, and 0 bases had no gene match. CDR3 length equals 13 residues. Here the CDR3 DNA reads TGTGCCAGCAGCTTAGGACAGGCAGATACGCAGTATTTT. This encodes CASSLGQADTQYF. The complete variable domain, with remaining parts taken from reference TRBV7-3 and TRBJ2-3, reads GAGVSQTPSNKVTEKGKYVELRCDPISGHTALYWYRQSLGQGPEFLIYFQGTGAADDSGLPNDRFFAVRPEGSVSTLKIQRTERGDSAVYLCASSLGQADTQYFGPGTRLTVL.

The chain carries TRBV6-5 and TRBJ2-5; no definite D call. Trimming took 7 bases from V and 1 from J, leaving 10 bases between them. Germline CDR1 and CDR2: MNHEY and SVGAGI. The CDR3 is made up of 13 amino acids. The CDR3: CASKWSTQETQYF. DNA of the CDR3: TGTGCCAGCAAGTGGAGCACCCAAGAGACCCAGTACTTC.

This clone was picked up one time. V is TRBV7-2 and J is TRBJ2-3; D possibly corresponds to TRBD1 (6 bases). Germline V gene sequence: CDR1 SGHTA, CDR2 FQGNSA. This CDR3 spans 13 amino acids. V lost 11 bases to trimming and J lost 6 bases, with 18 bases between them. CDR3 region: CAPKQGFSDTQYF. In DNA, the CDR3 is TGTGCCCCGAAACAGGGCTTTTCGGATACGCAGTATTTT.

The chain combines TRBV29-1 with TRBJ1-1; D is perhaps TRBD1 (5 bases). The germline V and J ends were trimmed by 6 bases and 1 base, with 18 bases remaining between them. Looked up from germline, CDR1 is SQVTM and CDR2 is ANQGSEA. CDR3 size: 15 residues. CDR3 in DNA: TGCAGCGTCGGGGGGGAGTGGGGTCAGAACACTGAAGCTTTCTTT. This translates into CSVGGEWGQNTEAFF.

The rearrangement links TRBV18 to TRBJ2-7; 7 nucleotides line up with TRBD1. Germline trimming cut 4 bases from V and 7 bases from J; bases unmatched to any gene: 7. The CDR3 is made up of 13 amino acids. CDR1 is KGHSH, CDR2 LQKENI, per germline. The CDR3: CASSLGTDYEQYF. As DNA, the CDR3 is TGTGCCAGCTCACTCGGGACAGACTATGAGCAGTACTTC.